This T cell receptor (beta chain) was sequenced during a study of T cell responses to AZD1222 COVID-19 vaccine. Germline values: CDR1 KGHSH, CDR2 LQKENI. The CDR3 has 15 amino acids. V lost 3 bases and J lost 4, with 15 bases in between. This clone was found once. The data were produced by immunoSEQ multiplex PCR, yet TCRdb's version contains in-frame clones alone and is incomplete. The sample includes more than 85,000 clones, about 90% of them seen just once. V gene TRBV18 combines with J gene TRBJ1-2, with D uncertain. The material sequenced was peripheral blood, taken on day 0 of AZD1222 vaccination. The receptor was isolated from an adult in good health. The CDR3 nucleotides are TGTGCCAGCTCACCGCTGGGGAAGGAAGCCTATGGCTACACCTTC. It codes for CASSPLGKEAYGYTF.